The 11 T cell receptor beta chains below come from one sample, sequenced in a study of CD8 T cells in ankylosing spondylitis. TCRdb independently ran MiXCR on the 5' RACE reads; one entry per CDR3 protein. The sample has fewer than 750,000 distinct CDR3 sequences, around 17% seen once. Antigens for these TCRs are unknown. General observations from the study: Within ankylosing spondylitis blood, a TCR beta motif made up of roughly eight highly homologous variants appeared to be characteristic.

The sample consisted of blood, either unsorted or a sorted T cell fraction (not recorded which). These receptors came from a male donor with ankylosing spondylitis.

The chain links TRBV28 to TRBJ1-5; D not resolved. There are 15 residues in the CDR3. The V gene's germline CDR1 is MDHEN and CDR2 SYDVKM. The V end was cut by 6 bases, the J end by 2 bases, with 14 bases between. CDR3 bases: TGTGCCAGCAGCCCCCAGTTGGCCGGCAATCAGCCCCAGCATTTT. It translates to CASSPQLAGNQPQHF. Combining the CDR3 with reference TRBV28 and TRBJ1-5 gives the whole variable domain DVKVTQSSRYLVKRTGEKVFLECVQDMDHENMFWYRQDPGLGLRLIYFSYDVKMKEKGDIPEGYSVSREKKERFSLILESASTNQTSMYLCASSPQLAGNQPQHFGDGTRLSIL.

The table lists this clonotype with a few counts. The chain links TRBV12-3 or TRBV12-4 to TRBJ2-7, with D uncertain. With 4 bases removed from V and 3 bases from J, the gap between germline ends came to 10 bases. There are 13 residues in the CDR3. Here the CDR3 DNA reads TGTGCCAGCAGTTACGTGGTGCACTACGAGCAGTACTTC. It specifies CASSYVVHYEQYF.

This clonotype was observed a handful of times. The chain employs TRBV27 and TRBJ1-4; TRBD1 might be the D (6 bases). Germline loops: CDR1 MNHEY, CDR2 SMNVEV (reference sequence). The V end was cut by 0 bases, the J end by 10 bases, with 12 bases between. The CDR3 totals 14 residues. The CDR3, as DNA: TGTGCCAGCAGTTTATCGCCAGGGGATAGAAAACTGTTTTTT. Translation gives CASSLSPGDRKLFF.

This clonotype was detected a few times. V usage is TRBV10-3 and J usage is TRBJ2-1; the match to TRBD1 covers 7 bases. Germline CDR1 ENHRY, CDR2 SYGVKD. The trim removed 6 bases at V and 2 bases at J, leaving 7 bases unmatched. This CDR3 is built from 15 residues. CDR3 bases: TGTGCCATCAGCCTAGGACAGGAGGCCTACAATGAGCAGTTCTTC. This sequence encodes CAISLGQEAYNEQFF.

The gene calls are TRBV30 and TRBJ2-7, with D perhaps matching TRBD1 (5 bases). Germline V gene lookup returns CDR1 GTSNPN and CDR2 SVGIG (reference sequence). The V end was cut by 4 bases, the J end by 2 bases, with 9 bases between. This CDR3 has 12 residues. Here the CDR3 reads CAWIPGPYEQYF. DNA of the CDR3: TGTGCCTGGATTCCAGGGCCCTACGAGCAGTACTTC. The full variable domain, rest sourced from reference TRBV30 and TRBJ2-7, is SQTIHQWPATLVQPVGSPLSLECTVEGTSNPNLYWYRQAAGRGLQLLFYSVGIGQISSEVPQNLSASRPQDRQFILSSKKLLLSDSGFYLCAWIPGPYEQYFGPGTRLTVT.

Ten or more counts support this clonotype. The CDR3 nucleotides read TGTGCCATCAGTGAGTCCGGGACAGGATCCTACGAGCAGTACTTC. Translated: CAISESGTGSYEQYF. The chain carries TRBV10-3 and TRBJ2-7, with 8 nucleotides matching TRBD1. Germline V gene data show CDR1 as ENHRY and CDR2 as SYGVKD. J lost 1 base, V lost 0 bases, and 2 bases had no gene match. This CDR3 has 15 amino acids.

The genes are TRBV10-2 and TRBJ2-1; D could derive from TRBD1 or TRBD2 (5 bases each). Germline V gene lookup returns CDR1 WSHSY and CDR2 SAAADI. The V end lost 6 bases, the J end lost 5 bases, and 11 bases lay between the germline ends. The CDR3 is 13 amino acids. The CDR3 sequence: CASSWDPDNEQFF. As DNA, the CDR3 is TGCGCCAGCAGCTGGGACCCGGACAATGAGCAGTTCTTC.

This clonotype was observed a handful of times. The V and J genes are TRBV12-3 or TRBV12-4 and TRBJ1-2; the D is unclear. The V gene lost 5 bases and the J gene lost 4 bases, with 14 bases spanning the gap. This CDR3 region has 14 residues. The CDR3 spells CASSPRGRSYGYTF. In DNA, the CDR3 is TGTGCCAGCAGTCCTCGTGGCAGGAGCTATGGCTACACCTTC.

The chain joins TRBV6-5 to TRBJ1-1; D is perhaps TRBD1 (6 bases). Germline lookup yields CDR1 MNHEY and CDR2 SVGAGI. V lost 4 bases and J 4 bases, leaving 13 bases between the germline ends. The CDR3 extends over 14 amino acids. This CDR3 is CASSSPRGGTEAFF. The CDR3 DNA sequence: TGTGCCAGCAGTTCCCCCAGGGGAGGCACTGAAGCTTTCTTT.

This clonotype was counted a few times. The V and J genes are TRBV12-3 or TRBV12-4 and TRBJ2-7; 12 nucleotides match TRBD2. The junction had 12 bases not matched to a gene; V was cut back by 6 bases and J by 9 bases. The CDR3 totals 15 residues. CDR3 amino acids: CASSRRLAGDVGQYF. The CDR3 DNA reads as TGTGCCAGCAGCAGGAGACTAGCGGGGGATGTGGGGCAGTACTTC.

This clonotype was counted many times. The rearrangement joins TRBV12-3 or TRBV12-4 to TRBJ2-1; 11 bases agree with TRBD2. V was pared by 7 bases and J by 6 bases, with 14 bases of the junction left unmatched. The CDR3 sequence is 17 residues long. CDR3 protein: CASTLRLAGGGINEQFF. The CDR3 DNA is TGTGCCAGCACCCTGAGGCTAGCGGGAGGAGGTATCAATGAGCAGTTCTTC.